The 10 T cell receptor beta chains listed next were all sequenced from one sample in a study of post-analysis software for immune sequencing data. Findings of the study overall: The five TRBV segments detected at higher frequency in patients than in controls included TRBV5-6, TRBV5-1 and TRBV20-1.

The TCR beta cDNA libraries carried unique molecular identifiers. TCRdb reprocessed the PCR reads via MiXCR and lists one record per CDR3 protein. The sample has more than 350,000 distinct CDR3 sequences; approximately 39% are singletons. No antigens are known for them. What was sequenced was blood. These receptors all stem from a girl under 10 years old with multiple sclerosis.

Only a few counts were recorded for this clonotype. This chain connects TRBV29-1 to TRBJ2-5; D is unresolved. Germline V lookup: CDR1 SQVTM, CDR2 ANQGSEA. The CDR3 runs 12 residues. The V and J ends lost 7 bases and 1 base respectively, with 10 bases between them. CDR3 sequence reads: CSARFSQETQYF. In DNA form, the CDR3 reads TGCAGCGCTAGGTTCTCCCAAGAGACCCAGTACTTC.

This clonotype has a handful of counts. A junction boundary mismatches the germline segment, possibly from a read error. The V call is TRBV6-6, the J call TRBJ2-1; D is unresolved. Germline V gene lookup returns CDR1 MNHNY and CDR2 SVGAGI (reference sequence). This CDR3 region has 13 residues. The CDR3 bases are TGTGCCAGCAGTTACTTTGGTAGCAATGGGCAGTTCTTC. Translated: CASSYFGSNGQFF.

This clonotype was seen a handful of times. The chain joins TRBV19 to TRBJ2-1; 7 bases are shared with TRBD2. The ends lost 3 bases at V and 6 bases at J; junction bases unmatched: 8. The CDR3 extends over 15 amino acids. Per the germline V gene, CDR1 is LNHDA and CDR2 is SQIVND (reference sequence). The CDR3 DNA reads as TGTGCCAGTAGTATGAGGGACTACAGCTCCAATGAGCAGTTCTTC. Translated: CASSMRDYSSNEQFF. The full variable domain, with the rest looked up from reference TRBV19 and TRBJ2-1, is DGGITQSPKYLFRKEGQNVTLSCEQNLNHDAMYWYRQDPGQGLRLIYYSQIVNDFQKGDIAEGYSVSREKKESFPLTVTSAQKNPTAFYLCASSMRDYSSNEQFFGPGTRLTVL.

The V call is TRBV5-1, the J call TRBJ1-4; D gene ambiguous. Trimming pared 1 base from V and 0 bases from J, leaving 13 bases between. Looked up from germline, CDR1 is SGHRS and CDR2 is YFSETQ. The CDR3 runs 17 residues. The CDR3 region is CASSLSGVSATNEKLFF. CDR3 in DNA: TGCGCCAGCAGCTTGTCCGGGGTCTCTGCAACTAATGAAAAACTGTTTTTT. Looking up the rest from reference TRBV5-1 and TRBJ1-4 gives the full variable domain: KAGVTQTPRYLIKTRGQQVTLSCSPISGHRSVSWYQQTPGQGLQFLFEYFSETQRNKGNFPGRFSGRQFSNSRSEMNVSTLELGDSALYLCASSLSGVSATNEKLFFGSGTQLSVL.

To note about this clonotype: A read error is possible here, since a much larger clone lies one base away. The chain joins TRBV7-3 to TRBJ2-5, with 7 bases fitting TRBD2. The CDR3 covers 15 residues. The germline V gene has CDR1 SGHTA and CDR2 FQGTGA. The V gene end was trimmed by 5 bases and the J gene end by 13 bases; junction bases not matched to a gene: 19. The CDR3 is CASSIPRGFHYERYF. CDR3 nucleotide sequence: TGTGCCAGCAGCATCCCGCGGGGGTTTCACTACGAGCGGTACTTC.

This clonotype turned up a few times. The CDR3 DNA sequence: TGCAGCGTTGTCACGCCAGGGGCCTACATTCAGTACTTC. It specifies CSVVTPGAYIQYF. This chain joins TRBV29-1 and TRBJ2-4; a weak D match, TRBD1 (6 bases). Per the germline V gene, CDR1 is SQVTM and CDR2 is ANQGSEA. CDR3 length: 13 residues. Trimming removed 4 bases at V and 8 bases at J, with 15 bases between.

The chain couples TRBV5-1 to TRBJ1-1; TRBD1 is a possible D gene (5 bases). CDR3 length equals 12 residues. CDR1 SGHRS and CDR2 YFSETQ come from the germline V gene. V was cut by 4 bases and J by 8 bases, with 12 bases left in between. CDR3 loop: CASSPVGVEAFF. CDR3 sequence (DNA): TGCGCCAGCAGCCCAGTGGGGGTAGAAGCTTTCTTT.

This chain uses TRBV19 with TRBJ2-3; D is uncertain. Germline V gives CDR1 LNHDA, CDR2 SQIVND (reference sequence). The V gene lost 4 bases and the J gene lost 5 bases, with 7 bases spanning the gap. The CDR3 spans 12 residues. The chain's CDR3 is CASSKWEDTQYF. CDR3 DNA: TGTGCCAGTAGTAAGTGGGAAGATACGCAGTATTTT.

This chain uses TRBV10-3 with TRBJ2-7; 9 bases agree with TRBD1. The CDR3 sequence is 16 residues long. Germline V gives CDR1 ENHRY, CDR2 SYGVKD. Germline trimming cut 2 bases from V and 1 base from J; bases unmatched to any gene: 6. CDR3 sequence (DNA): TGTGCCATCAGTGAGGGACAGGGGAATCCGTCCTACGAGCAGTACTTC. Protein product: CAISEGQGNPSYEQYF.

The chain is built from TRBV18 and TRBJ1-1, with 8 bases lining up with TRBD1. Per the germline V gene, CDR1 is KGHSH and CDR2 is LQKENI. V trimming: 8 bases; J trimming: 7 bases; junction bases outside the gene matches: 6. CDR3 length: 12 amino acids. CDR3 bases: TGTGCCAGCCAAGCCGGACAGGGTGAAGCTTTCTTT. Translated: CASQAGQGEAFF.